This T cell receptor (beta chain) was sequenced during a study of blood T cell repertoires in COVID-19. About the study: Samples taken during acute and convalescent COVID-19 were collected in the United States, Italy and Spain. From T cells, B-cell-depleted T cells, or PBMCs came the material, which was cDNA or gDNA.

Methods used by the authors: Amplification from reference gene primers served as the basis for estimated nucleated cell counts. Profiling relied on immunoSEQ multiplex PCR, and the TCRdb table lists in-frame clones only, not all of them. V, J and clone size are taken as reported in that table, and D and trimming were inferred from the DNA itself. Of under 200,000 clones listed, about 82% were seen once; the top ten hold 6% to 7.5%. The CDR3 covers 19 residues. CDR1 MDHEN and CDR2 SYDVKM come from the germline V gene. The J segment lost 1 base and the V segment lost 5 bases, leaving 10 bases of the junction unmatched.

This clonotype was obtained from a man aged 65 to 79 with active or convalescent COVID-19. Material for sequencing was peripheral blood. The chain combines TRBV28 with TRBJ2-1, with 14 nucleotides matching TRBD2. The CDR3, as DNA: TGTGCCAGCAGTGTACCGGGACTAGCGGGAGTTCGGTCCTACAATGAGCAGTTCTTC. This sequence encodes CASSVPGLAGVRSYNEQFF.